This TCR beta chain came from a study of shared clonotypes between healthy human individuals. V lost 0 bases to trimming and J lost 2 bases, with 8 bases between them. The length of the CDR3 is 14 residues. Using immunoSEQ multiplex PCR, the repertoire was profiled, and TCRdb retains in-frame clones only, with some absent. The sample includes about 980,000 clones, approximately 80% of them seen just once. The rearrangement joins TRBV23-1 to TRBJ2-7; no reliable D call. TRBV23-1 is known as an ORF, though its function is uncertain. The sequence was collected from a man aged 18 to 30 in good health. The source material was memory CD4+ T cells sorted from blood. The subset is: CD45RA-negative fraction. The CDR3 here is CASSQSKRAYEQYF. In nucleotides, the CDR3 is TGCGCCAGCAGTCAATCTAAGCGAGCCTACGAGCAGTACTTC.